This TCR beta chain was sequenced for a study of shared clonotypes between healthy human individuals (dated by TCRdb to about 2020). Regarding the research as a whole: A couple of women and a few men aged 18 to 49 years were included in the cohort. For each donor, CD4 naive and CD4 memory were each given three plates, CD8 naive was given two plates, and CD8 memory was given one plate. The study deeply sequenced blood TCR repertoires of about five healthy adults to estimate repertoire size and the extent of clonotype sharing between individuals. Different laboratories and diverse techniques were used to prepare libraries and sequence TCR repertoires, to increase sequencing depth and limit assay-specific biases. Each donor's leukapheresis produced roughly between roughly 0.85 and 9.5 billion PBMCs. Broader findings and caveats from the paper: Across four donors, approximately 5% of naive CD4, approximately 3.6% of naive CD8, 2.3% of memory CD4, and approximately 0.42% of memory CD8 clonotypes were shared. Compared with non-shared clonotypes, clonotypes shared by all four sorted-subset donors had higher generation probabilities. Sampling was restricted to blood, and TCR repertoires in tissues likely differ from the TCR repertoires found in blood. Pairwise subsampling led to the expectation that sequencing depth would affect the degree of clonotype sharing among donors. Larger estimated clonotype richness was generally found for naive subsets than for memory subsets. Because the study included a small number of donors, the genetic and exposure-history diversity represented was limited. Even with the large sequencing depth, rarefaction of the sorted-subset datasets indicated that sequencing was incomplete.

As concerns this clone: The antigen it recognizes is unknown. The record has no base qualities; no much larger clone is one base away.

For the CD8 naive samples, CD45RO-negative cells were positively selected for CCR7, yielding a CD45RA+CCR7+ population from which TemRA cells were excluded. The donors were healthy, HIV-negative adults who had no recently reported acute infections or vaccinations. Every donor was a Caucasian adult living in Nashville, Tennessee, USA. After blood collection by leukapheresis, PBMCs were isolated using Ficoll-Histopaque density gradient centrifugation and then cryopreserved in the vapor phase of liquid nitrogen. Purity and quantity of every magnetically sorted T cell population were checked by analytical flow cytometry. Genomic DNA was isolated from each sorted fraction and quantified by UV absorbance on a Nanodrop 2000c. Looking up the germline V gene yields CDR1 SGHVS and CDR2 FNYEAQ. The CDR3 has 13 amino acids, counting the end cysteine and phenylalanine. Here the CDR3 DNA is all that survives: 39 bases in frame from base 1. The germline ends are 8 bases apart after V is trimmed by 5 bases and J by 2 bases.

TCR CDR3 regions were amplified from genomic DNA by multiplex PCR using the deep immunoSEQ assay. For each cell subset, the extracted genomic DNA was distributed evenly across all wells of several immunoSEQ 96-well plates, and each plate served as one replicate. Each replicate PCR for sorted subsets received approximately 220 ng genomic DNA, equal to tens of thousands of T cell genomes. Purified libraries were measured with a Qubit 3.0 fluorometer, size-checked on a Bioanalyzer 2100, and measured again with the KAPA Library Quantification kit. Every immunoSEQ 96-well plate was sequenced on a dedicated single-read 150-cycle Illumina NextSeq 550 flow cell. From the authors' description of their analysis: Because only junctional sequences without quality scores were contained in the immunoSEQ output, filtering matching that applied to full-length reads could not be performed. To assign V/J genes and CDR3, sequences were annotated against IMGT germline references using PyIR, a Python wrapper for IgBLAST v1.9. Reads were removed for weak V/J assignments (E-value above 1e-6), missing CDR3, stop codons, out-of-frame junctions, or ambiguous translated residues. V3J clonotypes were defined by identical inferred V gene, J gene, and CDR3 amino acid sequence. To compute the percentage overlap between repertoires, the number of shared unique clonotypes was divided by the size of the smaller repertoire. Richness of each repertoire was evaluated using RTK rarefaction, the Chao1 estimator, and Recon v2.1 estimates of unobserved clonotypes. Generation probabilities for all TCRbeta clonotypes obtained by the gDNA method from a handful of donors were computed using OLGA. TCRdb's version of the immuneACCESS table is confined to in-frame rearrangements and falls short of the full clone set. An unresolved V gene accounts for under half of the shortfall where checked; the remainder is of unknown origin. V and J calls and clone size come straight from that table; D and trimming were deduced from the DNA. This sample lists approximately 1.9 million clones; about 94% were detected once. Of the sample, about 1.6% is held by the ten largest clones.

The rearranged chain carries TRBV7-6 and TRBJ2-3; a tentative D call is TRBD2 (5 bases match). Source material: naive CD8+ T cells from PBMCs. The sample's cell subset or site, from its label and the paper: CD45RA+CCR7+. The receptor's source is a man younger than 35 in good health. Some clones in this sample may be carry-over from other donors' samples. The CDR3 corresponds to CASSPDYTDTQYF. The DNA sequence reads TGTGCCAGCAGCCCAGACTACACAGATACGCAGTATTTT.